These T cell receptor beta chains were read from a single sample in a study of regulatory T cells in long-lasting Graves disease. TCRdb independently ran MiXCR on the multiplex PCR reads; one entry per CDR3 protein. This table has about 470,000 distinct CDR3 sequences, around 21% appearing once. Source: peripheral blood mononuclear cells (PBMCs), taken when the disease was refractory, from a patient treated with antithyroid drugs. These receptors were obtained from a female donor with Graves disease. The CDR3 runs from the conserved cysteine through the conserved F or W. D genes are given only for firm matches. Size values are once, few and many counts, or a class for expanded clones, and some rows have none.

j_gene: TRBJ2-7
d_gene: TRBD2
v_gene: TRBV3-1
abundance: many
CDR3aa: CASSQGTSGYEQYF
CDR3nt: TGTGCCAGCAGCCAAGGGACTAGCGGCTACGAGCAGTACTTC

j_gene: TRBJ2-7
d_gene: NA
v_gene: TRBV3-1
abundance: many
CDR3aa: CASSPGGGDYEQYF
CDR3nt: TGTGCCAGCAGCCCCGGAGGGGGAGACTACGAGCAGTACTTC

j_gene: TRBJ1-2
d_gene: TRBD1
v_gene: TRBV2
abundance: many
CDR3aa: CASSDPVGTGGGYTF
CDR3nt: TGTGCCAGCAGTGACCCCGTTGGGACAGGGGGTGGCTACACCTTC

j_gene: TRBJ2-2
d_gene: TRBD1
v_gene: TRBV10-1
abundance: NA
CDR3aa: CASSVDRRNTGELFF
CDR3nt: TGCGCCAGCAGCGTGGACAGGCGGAACACCGGGGAGCTGTTTTTT

j_gene: TRBJ1-2
d_gene: TRBD1
v_gene: TRBV20-1
abundance: NA
CDR3aa: CSASERTGAYYGYTF
CDR3nt: TGCAGTGCTAGCGAAAGGACAGGGGCGTACTATGGCTACACCTTC

j_gene: TRBJ1-5
d_gene: NA
v_gene: TRBV24-1
abundance: NA
CDR3aa: CATSDLGSSQPQHF
CDR3nt: TGTGCCACCAGTGATTTGGGGAGCAGTCAGCCCCAGCATTTT

j_gene: TRBJ2-6
d_gene: NA
v_gene: TRBV5-1
abundance: NA
CDR3aa: CASSLPGQLLTGANVLTF
CDR3nt: TGTGCCAGCAGCCTTCCGGGACAACTTCTGACTGGGGCCAACGTCCTGACTTTC

j_gene: TRBJ1-1
d_gene: NA
v_gene: TRBV28
abundance: many
CDR3aa: CASSSSLGNTEAFF
CDR3nt: TGTGCCAGCAGTTCCTCCCTGGGTAACACTGAAGCTTTCTTT

j_gene: TRBJ2-1
d_gene: NA
v_gene: TRBV12-3/TRBV12-4
abundance: NA
CDR3aa: CASTPGDYNEQFF
CDR3nt: TGTGCCAGCACCCCCGGTGACTACAATGAGCAGTTCTTC

j_gene: TRBJ2-7
d_gene: NA
v_gene: TRBV7-9
abundance: many
CDR3aa: CASSPTTAPPEQYF
CDR3nt: TGTGCCAGCAGCCCCACGACAGCGCCCCCCGAGCAGTACTTC

j_gene: TRBJ1-2
d_gene: TRBD1
v_gene: TRBV14
abundance: NA
CDR3aa: CASSPTGAYGYTF
CDR3nt: TGTGCCAGCAGCCCAACAGGGGCCTATGGCTACACCTTC

j_gene: TRBJ1-1
d_gene: TRBD1
v_gene: TRBV2
abundance: NA
CDR3aa: CASSLKWTGEEDTEAFF
CDR3nt: TGTGCCAGCAGTTTAAAATGGACAGGGGAAGAGGACACTGAAGCTTTCTTT

j_gene: TRBJ1-4
d_gene: TRBD1
v_gene: TRBV6-1
abundance: NA
CDR3aa: CASSAGTVEKLFF
CDR3nt: TGTGCCAGCAGTGCCGGGACAGTTGAAAAACTGTTTTTT

j_gene: TRBJ2-1
d_gene: TRBD1
v_gene: TRBV11-2
abundance: few
CDR3aa: CASSYDRDEYNEQFF
CDR3nt: TGTGCCAGCAGCTACGACAGGGACGAATACAATGAGCAGTTCTTC

j_gene: TRBJ1-1
d_gene: NA
v_gene: TRBV28
abundance: many
CDR3aa: CASSFSTGDEAFF
CDR3nt: TGTGCCAGCAGTTTCTCGACAGGTGATGAAGCTTTCTTT

j_gene: TRBJ1-4
d_gene: NA
v_gene: TRBV27
abundance: NA
CDR3aa: CASSLSPGEGEKLFF
CDR3nt: TGTGCCAGCAGTTTATCGCCAGGGGAGGGTGAAAAACTGTTTTTT

j_gene: TRBJ1-1
d_gene: TRBD1
v_gene: TRBV20-1
abundance: few
CDR3aa: CSARDMGTGDAFF
CDR3nt: TGCAGTGCTAGAGATATGGGGACAGGGGACGCTTTCTTT

j_gene: TRBJ2-6
d_gene: TRBD1
v_gene: TRBV30
abundance: NA
CDR3aa: CAWSVPGTGFALHRANVLTF
CDR3nt: TGTGCCTGGAGTGTCCCCGGGACAGGTTTTGCCCTCCACAGGGCCAACGTCCTGACTTTC

j_gene: TRBJ1-4
d_gene: NA
v_gene: TRBV28
abundance: many
CDR3aa: CASSFLSRLNEKLFF
CDR3nt: TGTGCCAGCAGTTTTTTAAGCAGATTGAATGAAAAACTGTTTTTT

j_gene: TRBJ1-1
d_gene: NA
v_gene: TRBV7-9
abundance: many
CDR3aa: CASSLVSRRDTEAFF
CDR3nt: TGTGCCAGCAGCTTAGTTAGTCGGCGGGACACTGAAGCTTTCTTT

j_gene: TRBJ1-2
d_gene: TRBD1
v_gene: TRBV29-1
abundance: few
CDR3aa: CSVERPGGRGYTF
CDR3nt: TGCAGCGTTGAAAGGCCAGGGGGCCGGGGCTACACCTTC

j_gene: TRBJ2-7
d_gene: NA
v_gene: TRBV20-1
abundance: many
CDR3aa: CSAREEYEQYF
CDR3nt: TGCAGTGCTAGAGAAGAGTACGAGCAGTACTTC

j_gene: TRBJ2-3
d_gene: TRBD2
v_gene: TRBV20-1
abundance: NA
CDR3aa: CSATGGGTDTQYF
CDR3nt: TGCAGTGCTACGGGAGGAGGCACAGATACGCAGTATTTT

j_gene: TRBJ2-3
d_gene: NA
v_gene: TRBV11-2
abundance: few
CDR3aa: CASSLVGGRVADTQYF
CDR3nt: TGTGCCAGCAGCTTAGTTGGCGGTCGCGTCGCAGATACGCAGTATTTT

j_gene: TRBJ2-2
d_gene: NA
v_gene: TRBV7-7
abundance: many
CDR3aa: CASSLGRQAQNTGELFF
CDR3nt: TGTGCTAGCAGCTTAGGACGCCAGGCCCAGAACACCGGGGAGCTGTTTTTT

j_gene: TRBJ2-3
d_gene: NA
v_gene: TRBV20-1
abundance: few
CDR3aa: CSAFTDSGSTDTQYF
CDR3nt: TGCAGTGCTTTTACCGACAGTGGCAGCACAGATACGCAGTATTTT